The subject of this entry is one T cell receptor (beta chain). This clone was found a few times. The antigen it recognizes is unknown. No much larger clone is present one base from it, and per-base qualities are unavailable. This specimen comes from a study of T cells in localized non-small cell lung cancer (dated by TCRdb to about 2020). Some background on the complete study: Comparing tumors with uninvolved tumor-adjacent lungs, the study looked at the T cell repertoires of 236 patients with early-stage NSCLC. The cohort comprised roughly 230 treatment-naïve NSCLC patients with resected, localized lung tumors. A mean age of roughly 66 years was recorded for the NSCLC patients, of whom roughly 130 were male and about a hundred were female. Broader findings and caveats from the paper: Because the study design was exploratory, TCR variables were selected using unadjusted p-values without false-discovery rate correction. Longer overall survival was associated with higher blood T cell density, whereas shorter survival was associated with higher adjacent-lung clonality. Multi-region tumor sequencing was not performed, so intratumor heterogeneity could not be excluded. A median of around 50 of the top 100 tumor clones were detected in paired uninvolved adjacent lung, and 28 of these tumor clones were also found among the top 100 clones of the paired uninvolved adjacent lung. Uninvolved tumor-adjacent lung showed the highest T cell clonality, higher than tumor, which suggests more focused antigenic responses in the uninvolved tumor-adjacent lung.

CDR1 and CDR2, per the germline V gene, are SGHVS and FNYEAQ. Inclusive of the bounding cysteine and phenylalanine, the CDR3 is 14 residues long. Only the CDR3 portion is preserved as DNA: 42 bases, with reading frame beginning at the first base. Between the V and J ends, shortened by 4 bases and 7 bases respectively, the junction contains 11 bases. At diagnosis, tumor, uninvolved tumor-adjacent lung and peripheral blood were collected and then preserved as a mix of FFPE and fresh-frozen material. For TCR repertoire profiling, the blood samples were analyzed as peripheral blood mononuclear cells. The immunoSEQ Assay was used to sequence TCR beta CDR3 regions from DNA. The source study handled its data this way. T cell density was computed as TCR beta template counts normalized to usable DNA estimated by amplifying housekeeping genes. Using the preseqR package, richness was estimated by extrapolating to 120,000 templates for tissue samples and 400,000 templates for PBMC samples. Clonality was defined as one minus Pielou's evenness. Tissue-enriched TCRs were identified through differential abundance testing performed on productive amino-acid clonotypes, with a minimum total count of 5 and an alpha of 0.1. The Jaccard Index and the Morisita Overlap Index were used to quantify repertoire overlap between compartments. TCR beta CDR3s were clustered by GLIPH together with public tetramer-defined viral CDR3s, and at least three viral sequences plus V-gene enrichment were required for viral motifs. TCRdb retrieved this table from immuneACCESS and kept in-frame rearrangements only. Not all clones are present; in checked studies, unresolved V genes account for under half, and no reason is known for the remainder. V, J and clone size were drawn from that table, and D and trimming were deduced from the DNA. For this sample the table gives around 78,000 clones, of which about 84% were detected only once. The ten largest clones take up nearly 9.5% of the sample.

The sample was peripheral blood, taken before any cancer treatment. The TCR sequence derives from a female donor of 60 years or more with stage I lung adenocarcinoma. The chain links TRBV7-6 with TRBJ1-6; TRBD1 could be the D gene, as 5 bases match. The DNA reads TGTGCCAGCAGCTCACTCAGGGAAAATTCACCCCTCCACTTT. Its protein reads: CASSSLRENSPLHF. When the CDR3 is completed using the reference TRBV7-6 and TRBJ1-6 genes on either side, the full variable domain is GAGVSQSPRYKVTKRGQDVALRCDPISGHVSLYWYRQALGQGPEFLTYFNYEAQQDKSGLPNDRFSAERPEGSISTLTIQRTEQRDSAMYRCASSSLRENSPLHFGNGTRLTVT.